What follows are 6 T cell receptor beta chains derived from one specimen sequenced in a study of vaccination and CD4 T cells after COVID-19. These receptors have no known antigen. CD4+ T cells that had been cultured provided DNA sequenced with the Oncomine TCR Beta short-read assay. TCRdb reanalysed the PCR reads using MiXCR and keeps one entry per CDR3 protein. The table has tens of thousands of distinct CDR3 sequences, around 41% seen once. The sample's time point: late sampling 161 to 241 days after vaccination in a few convalescent patients. Treatment in this sample: roughly 10-day PBMC culture with coronavirus spike peptide pools or control peptides (ViraFEST assay). Sequenced material: CD4+ T cells from blood, cultured in vitro, taken about 7 months after SARS-CoV-2 vaccination. The receptor set was obtained from a human donor who had recovered from COVID-19.

This clonotype was observed once. The rearrangement uses TRBV7-9 and TRBJ2-1; D is ambiguous. The length of the CDR3 is 11 residues. The V gene's germline CDR1 is SEHNR and CDR2 FQNEAQ (reference sequence). V dropped 7 bases and J dropped 8 bases, with 9 bases sitting between them. The CDR3 sequence is CASTRSDEQFF. Written as DNA, the CDR3 is TGTGCCAGCACCCGATCTGATGAGCAGTTCTTC.

The chain uses TRBV5-4 and TRBJ1-1; no reliable D call. The CDR3 sequence is 16 residues long. With 0 bases removed from V and 1 base from J, the gap between germline ends came to 13 bases. The germline gives CDR1 SGHNT, CDR2 YYREEE (reference sequence). The CDR3: CASSLAARASNTEAFF. In DNA, the CDR3 is TGTGCCAGCAGCTTGGCCGCCAGAGCATCGAACACTGAAGCTTTCTTT.

The chain uses TRBV28 and TRBJ1-1; 8 nucleotides agree with TRBD1. The CDR3 is made up of 14 amino acids. V lost 6 bases to trimming and J lost 3 bases; unmatched junction nucleotides: 6. The germline V gene encodes CDR1 MDHEN and CDR2 SYDVKM. CDR3 loop: CASRTGEGHTEAFF. The CDR3 nucleotides read TGTGCCAGCAGGACAGGGGAAGGGCACACTGAAGCTTTCTTT.

V and J are TRBV20-1 and TRBJ2-7, with D possibly being TRBD2 (5 bases). There are 13 residues in the CDR3. Germline V CDR1 and CDR2: DFQATT, SNEGSKA (reference sequence). The V end was cut by 0 bases, the J end by 3 bases, with 9 bases between. CDR3: CSARENRDYEQYF. The CDR3 nucleotides read TGCAGTGCTAGAGAAAACCGGGACTACGAGCAGTACTTC.

In its sample, this clonotype is medium-sized (0.01 to 0.1%). This chain joins TRBV20-1 and TRBJ2-1; no firm D call. This CDR3 contains 11 residues. The germline V gene encodes CDR1 DFQATT and CDR2 SNEGSKA (reference sequence). V was clipped by 3 bases and J by 9 bases, with 9 bases between them. The CDR3 DNA reads as TGCAGTGCTAGGCACGGAACTGAGCAGTTCTTC. The encoded protein is CSARHGTEQFF.

The V gene is TRBV28, the J gene TRBJ1-2, with TRBD1 matching 7 bases. The CDR3 extends over 14 amino acids. Germline lookup yields CDR1 MDHEN and CDR2 SYDVKM. V lost 4 bases to trimming and J lost 0 bases; unmatched junction nucleotides: 2. CDR3 residues: CASSSGQANYGYTF. In DNA form, the CDR3 reads TGTGCCAGCAGTTCCGGACAGGCTAACTATGGCTACACCTTC.